The entry that follows covers one T cell receptor (beta chain) sequence. The antigen remains undetermined. The CDR3 runs to 13 residues. V was pared by 0 bases and J by 9 bases, with 11 bases between. CDR1 is MGHRA, CDR2 YSYEKL, per germline. The data derive from a study of OX40 agonist ivuxolimab in advanced cancers. The study's findings and limits: Low levels of normalized T-cell clonal expansion also appeared in some nonresponders.

Profiling relied on immunoSEQ multiplex PCR, and the TCRdb table lists in-frame clones only, not all of them. The sample has about 77,000 clones; roughly 80% are singletons. Autoimmune disease history or systemic immunosuppression led to patients being barred. The sequencing here drew on CD4+ or CD8+ T cells sorted from blood, taken in a trial of the OX40 agonist ivuxolimab. This clonotype originated in an adult with an advanced solid tumor such as melanoma, head and neck, liver or kidney cancer. The chain has TRBV4-1 and TRBJ1-1; D not certain. CDR3 DNA: TGCGCCAGCAGCCAAGATGGAGTAGGGAAAGCTTTCTTT. This gives the protein CASSQDGVGKAFF.